This entry lists 5 T cell receptor beta chains sequenced from one sample in a study of OX40 agonist ivuxolimab in advanced cancers. This table comes from immunoSEQ multiplex PCR, and its TCRdb copy is limited to in-frame clones, with some not included. The table records approximately 90,000 clones, over 75% of them present only once. Here the sequenced sample was CD4+ or CD8+ T cells sorted from blood, taken in a trial of the OX40 agonist ivuxolimab. Receptors originate from an adult with an advanced solid tumor such as melanoma, head and neck, liver or kidney cancer.

The gene calls are TRBV6-1 and TRBJ2-7; D call uncertain. V was shortened by 8 bases and J by 0 bases, with 8 bases between the two germline ends. The CDR3 covers 12 residues. Germline V gene sequence: CDR1 MNHNS, CDR2 SASEGT. This CDR3 is CASVRNSYEQYF. CDR3 DNA sequence: TGTGCCAGCGTGCGGAACTCCTACGAGCAGTACTTC.

CDR3 in DNA: TGCAGTGTTCTTGGGCAAGAGACCCAGTACTTC. It encodes CSVLGQETQYF. The chain carries TRBV20-1 and TRBJ2-5; D uncertain. The CDR3 sequence is 11 residues long. CDR1 is DFQATT and CDR2 is SNEGSKA in the germline V gene (reference sequence). The V and J ends lost 7 bases and 2 bases respectively, with 8 bases between them.

The chain links TRBV5-4 to TRBJ1-4, with a possible D match to TRBD1 (5 bases). This CDR3 region has 13 residues. The germline CDR1 and CDR2 sequences are SGHNT and YYREEE (reference sequence). Trimming pared 0 bases from V and 8 bases from J, leaving 8 bases between. DNA for the CDR3: TGTGCCAGCAGCTTGGTGCAGGGAGAAAAACTGTTTTTT. Amino acid sequence: CASSLVQGEKLFF.

This chain joins TRBV19 and TRBJ2-7; D is ambiguous. Germline values: CDR1 LNHDA, CDR2 SQIVND (reference sequence). The CDR3 has 13 residues. V dropped 3 bases and J dropped 0 bases, with 6 bases sitting between them. CDR3 loop: CASSIGRSYEQYF. As DNA, the CDR3 is TGTGCCAGTAGTATTGGTCGCTCCTACGAGCAGTACTTC.

The V call is TRBV2, the J call TRBJ2-3; D is possibly TRBD2 (6 bases). Trimming took 7 bases from V and 3 from J, leaving 14 bases between them. The CDR3 is made up of 14 amino acids. Germline V gene lookup returns CDR1 SNHLY and CDR2 FYNNEI. The CDR3 region is CASTPGLATDTQYF. The CDR3 DNA reads as TGTGCCAGCACCCCGGGACTCGCGACAGATACGCAGTATTTT.